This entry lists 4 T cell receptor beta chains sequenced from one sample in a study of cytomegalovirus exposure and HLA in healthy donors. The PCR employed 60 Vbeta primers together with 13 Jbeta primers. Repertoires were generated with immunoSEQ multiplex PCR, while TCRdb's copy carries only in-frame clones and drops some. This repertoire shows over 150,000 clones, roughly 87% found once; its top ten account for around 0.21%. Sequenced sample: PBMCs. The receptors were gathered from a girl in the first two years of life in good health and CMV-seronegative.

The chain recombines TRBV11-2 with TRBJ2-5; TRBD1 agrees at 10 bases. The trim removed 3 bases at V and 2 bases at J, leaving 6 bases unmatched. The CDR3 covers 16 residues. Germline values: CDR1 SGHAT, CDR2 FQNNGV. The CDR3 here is CASSFYQGQGQETQYF. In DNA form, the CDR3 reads TGTGCCAGCAGCTTTTACCAGGGACAGGGGCAAGAGACCCAGTACTTC.

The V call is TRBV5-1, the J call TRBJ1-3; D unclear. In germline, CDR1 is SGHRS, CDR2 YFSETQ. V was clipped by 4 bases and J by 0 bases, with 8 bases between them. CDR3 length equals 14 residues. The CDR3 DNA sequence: TGCGCCAGCAGCCCGGGAGGCTCTGGAAACACCATATATTTT. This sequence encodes CASSPGGSGNTIYF.

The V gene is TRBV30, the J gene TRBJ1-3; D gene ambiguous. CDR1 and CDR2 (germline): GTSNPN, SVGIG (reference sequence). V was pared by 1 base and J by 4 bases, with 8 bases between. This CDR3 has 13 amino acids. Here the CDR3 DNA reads TGTGCCTGGAGTGCGGTTCGAGGAAACACCATATATTTT. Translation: CAWSAVRGNTIYF. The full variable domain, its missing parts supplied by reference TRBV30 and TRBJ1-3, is SQTIHQWPATLVQPVGSPLSLECTVEGTSNPNLYWYRQAAGRGLQLLFYSVGIGQISSEVPQNLSASRPQDRQFILSSKKLLLSDSGFYLCAWSAVRGNTIYFGEGSWLTVV.

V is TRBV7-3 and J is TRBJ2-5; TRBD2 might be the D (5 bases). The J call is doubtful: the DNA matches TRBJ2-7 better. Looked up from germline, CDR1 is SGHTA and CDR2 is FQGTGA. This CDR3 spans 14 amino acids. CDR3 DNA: TGTGCCAGCAGCTTAGGAGGCGGCAACTACGAGCAGTACTTC. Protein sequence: CASSLGGGNYEQYF.